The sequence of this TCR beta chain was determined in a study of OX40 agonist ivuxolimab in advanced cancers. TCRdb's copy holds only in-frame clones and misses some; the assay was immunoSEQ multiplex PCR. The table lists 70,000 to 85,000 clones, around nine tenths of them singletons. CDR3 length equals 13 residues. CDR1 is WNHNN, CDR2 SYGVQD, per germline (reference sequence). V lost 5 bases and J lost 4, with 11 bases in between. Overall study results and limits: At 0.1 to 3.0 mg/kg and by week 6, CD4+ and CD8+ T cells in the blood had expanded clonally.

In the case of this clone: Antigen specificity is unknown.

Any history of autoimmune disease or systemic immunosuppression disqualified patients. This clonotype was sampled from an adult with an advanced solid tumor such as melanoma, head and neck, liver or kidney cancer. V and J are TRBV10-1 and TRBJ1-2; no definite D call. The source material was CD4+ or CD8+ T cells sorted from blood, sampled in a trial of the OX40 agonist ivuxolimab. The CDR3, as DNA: TGCGCCAGCAGTCCAGTCCTGGGCTATGGCTACACCTTC. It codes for CASSPVLGYGYTF.